This T cell receptor beta chain appears in the sequencing data of a study of CD8 T cells in Susac syndrome. The RNA input was roughly 0.45 to 1 ug, and it was reverse transcribed with random hexamers. One entry per CDR3 protein, called by TCRdb with MiXCR from the immunoSEQ multiplex PCR reads. The table lists some 180,000 distinct CDR3 sequences, about 95% of them singletons. V lost 0 bases and J 3 bases, leaving 17 bases between the germline ends. Germline V gene sequence: CDR1 DFQATT, CDR2 SNEGSKA (reference sequence). This CDR3 is 17 amino acids long. V and J are TRBV20-1 and TRBJ2-2, with a weak D call TRBD1 (6 bases). The sequence came from a human donor in good health. Source material: CD4+ T cells from PBMCs. The CDR3 here is CSARDPRGFTDTGELFF. The CDR3 bases are TGCAGTGCTAGAGATCCAAGGGGGTTCACAGACACCGGGGAGCTGTTTTTT.